This TCR beta chain comes out of a study of T-cell memory formation after mild COVID-19. Study-wide background: Among the donors, TCR clusters were largely specific to each donor. General study findings and limits: Among clones contracting day 15 to 85, CD4/CD8 was balanced, whereas later expanders leaned CD4+.

A word on this clonotype: Its antigen is unidentified.

Via MiXCR, TCRdb re-called the 5' RACE reads, giving one row per CDR3 protein. Among 270,000 or so distinct CDR3 sequences listed, around 15% were seen once. Trimming took 3 bases from V and 2 from J, leaving 12 bases between them. The germline V gene has CDR1 SGHRS and CDR2 YFSETQ. The CDR3 is 15 residues long. The chain has TRBV5-1 and TRBJ1-5; D is ambiguous. This receptor was obtained from a young man who had mild COVID-19 (a few samples of this study predate the infection). Cell type and time point are not known. Specimen: PBMCs or a T cell subset sorted from them (not recorded which). As DNA, the CDR3 is TGCGCCAGCAGCTCTACGCCGGATGGCAATCAGCCCCAGCATTTT. Translation gives CASSSTPDGNQPQHF.